Detailed here is one T cell receptor (beta chain). The antigen is unknown. This sample is part of a study of blood T cells in healthy people across ages. A sample-barcoded 5' primer and a J-beta primer mix were used in a second PCR of about 7 to 12 cycles. Every sample returned 2.5 million or more CDR3-containing paired-end reads. TCRdb reprocessed the 5' RACE reads with MiXCR, giving one entry per CDR3 protein. This repertoire shows about 780,000 distinct CDR3 sequences, about half found once; its top ten account for roughly 20%. Study results and limitations: The study found TCR beta diversity correlated strongly with naive T cell percentage. The long-lived group displayed more naive CD4+ cells, plus higher diversity, than the aged donors did.

Between the trimmed V and J ends, which lost 1 base and 10 bases, there was a span of 12 bases. CDR3 length: 13 amino acids. Germline V gene lookup returns CDR1 SGHRS and CDR2 YFSETQ. V is TRBV5-1 and J is TRBJ2-1; D is unresolved. This clonotype was sampled from a man at least 80 years old in good health. The material sequenced was blood. Here the CDR3 reads CASSLLLGTEQFF. The CDR3 bases are TGCGCCAGCAGCTTGTTGTTGGGAACCGAGCAGTTCTTC.